The 8 T cell receptor beta chains listed next were all sequenced from one sample in a study of control samples from healthy donors and cancer patients. Profiling relied on immunoSEQ multiplex PCR, and the TCRdb table lists in-frame clones only, not all of them. The repertoire holds 90,000 to 100,000 clones, around 80% seen once, with about 10% in the top ten. The sequencing input was blood. The receptors were gathered from a woman in her twenties or thirties in good health.

At least ten counts were recorded for this clone. The chain combines TRBV5-4 with TRBJ2-1, with D maybe TRBD2 (6 bases). V was cut by 4 bases and J by 4 bases, with 18 bases left in between. The CDR3 is 16 amino acids. From germline, CDR1 is SGHNT and CDR2 YYREEE (reference sequence). CDR3 in amino acids: CASSPRGDAHYNEQFF. In nucleotides, the CDR3 is TGTGCCAGCAGCCCCCGCGGGGACGCACATTACAATGAGCAGTTCTTC. The complete variable domain, with remaining parts taken from reference TRBV5-4 and TRBJ2-1, reads ETGVTQSPTHLIKTRGQQVTLRCSSQSGHNTVSWYQQALGQGPQFIFQYYREEENGRGNFPPRFSGLQFPNYSSELNVNALELDDSALYLCASSPRGDAHYNEQFFGPGTRLTVL.

The chain's CDR3 is CASSKTSSQETQYF. The CDR3, as DNA: TGTGCCAGCAGCAAGACTAGCAGCCAAGAGACCCAGTACTTC. This sequence joins TRBV5-6 and TRBJ2-5; TRBD2 matches 7 bases. The CDR3 has 14 amino acids. Germline V CDR1 and CDR2: SGHDT, YYEEEE. V lost 4 bases and J lost 1; bases outside the gene matches: 4.

The rearrangement joins TRBV7-8 to TRBJ2-7; the D gene could be TRBD1 or TRBD2 (5 bases each). CDR3 length: 14 amino acids. V was clipped by 5 bases and J by 3 bases, with 14 bases between them. Germline CDR1 reads SGHVS; CDR2 reads FQNEAQ. DNA for the CDR3: TGTGCCAGCAGCCGGGGCTCGGGGAACTACGAGCAGTACTTC. It specifies CASSRGSGNYEQYF. Combining the CDR3 with reference TRBV7-8 and TRBJ2-7 gives the whole variable domain GAGVSQSPRYKVAKRGQDVALRCDPISGHVSLFWYQQALGQGPEFLTYFQNEAQLDKSGLPSDRFFAERPEGSVSTLKIQRTQQEDSAVYLCASSRGSGNYEQYFGPGTRLTVT.

The chain has TRBV30 and TRBJ1-1; maybe TRBD1 (5 bases). The germline V gene encodes CDR1 GTSNPN and CDR2 SVGIG (reference sequence). V gave up 6 bases and J gave up 0 bases, with 8 bases separating them. The CDR3 extends over 12 amino acids. The CDR3 spells CACKGLNTEAFF. CDR3 bases: TGTGCCTGCAAGGGGCTGAACACTGAAGCTTTCTTT.

This clone was observed a few times. The V and J genes are TRBV2 and TRBJ1-1; D possibly corresponds to TRBD1 (6 bases). The CDR3 totals 14 residues. Germline-derived CDR1 and CDR2 are SNHLY and FYNNEI. V lost 6 bases to trimming and J lost 0 bases, with 11 bases between them. CDR3: CASRHRAMNTEAFF. The CDR3 DNA follows: TGTGCCAGCAGGCACAGGGCCATGAACACTGAAGCTTTCTTT.

The chain uses TRBV24-1 and TRBJ1-6; possible D gene TRBD1, 5 bases. Trimming left V 9 bases short and J 8 bases short, with 19 bases between. Germline V gene data show CDR1 as KGHDR and CDR2 as SFDVKD. The CDR3 extends over 15 amino acids. CDR3 loop: CATQDRAGWDSPLHF. As DNA, the CDR3 is TGTGCCACCCAGGATCGGGCAGGGTGGGATTCACCCCTCCACTTT.

The CDR3 reads CASGLGLSPSTDTQYF. CDR3 DNA: TGTGCTAGTGGTTTGGGGCTGAGTCCTAGCACAGATACGCAGTATTTT. The chain links TRBV12-5 to TRBJ2-3; D remains unclear. V lost 1 base and J 0 bases, leaving 11 bases between the germline ends. The CDR3 contains 16 residues. Germline V gives CDR1 LGHNT, CDR2 FRNRAP.

This clone was recorded a few times. The identical CDR3 is also encoded by other nucleotide sequences in the sample. The chain uses TRBV6-1 and TRBJ1-2, with a weak D call TRBD1 (5 bases). Trimming shortened V by 2 bases and J by 5 bases, and 15 bases separated the two germline ends. Germline loops: CDR1 MNHNS, CDR2 SASEGT. The CDR3 spans 15 residues. The CDR3 DNA is TGTGCCAGCAGTGAACGGCAGGGAGCAGGGTATGGCTACACCTTC. This translates into CASSERQGAGYGYTF.